This T cell receptor beta chain was identified during a study of Graves' ophthalmopathy and Graves' hyperthyroidism. Study details: Researchers obtained peripheral blood at initial diagnosis, before any treatment had begun.

RNA served as the template for amplifying TCR beta CDR3 regions. The workflow started with a first-round RT-PCR run with HTBI primers and then moved on to a second-round multiplex PCR. TCRdb re-derived calls from the multiplex PCR reads in MiXCR, one entry per CDR3 protein. The profile shows around 400,000 distinct CDR3 sequences, approximately 20% of them singletons. V trimming: 5 bases; J trimming: 5 bases; junction bases outside the gene matches: 9. Germline CDR1 reads SGHAT; CDR2 reads FQNNGV. This CDR3 contains 17 residues. The study enrolled ophthalmopathy donors with moderate-to-severe activity, CAS ≥3, NOSPECS ≥4 and duration under 3 months. Pregnancy or lactation, uncontrolled infections and other autoimmune diseases were grounds for excluding patients.

The chain has TRBV11-2 and TRBJ2-5; 15 bases align to TRBD2. Material: peripheral blood. This TCR was sampled from a woman aged 18 to 35 with Graves' ophthalmopathy. The DNA for the CDR3 is TGTGCCAGCAGCACAGGACTAGCGGGGGGGATTAGGGAGACCCAGTACTTC. Translated: CASSTGLAGGIRETQYF.